The T cell receptor (beta chain) under discussion was sequenced for a study of sequential checkpoint blockade in melanoma. Clones were read by immunoSEQ multiplex PCR, and TCRdb kept only the in-frame ones, dropping some. The data contain approximately 13,000 clones, 60% to 80% of them singletons. This clone was observed a few times. Treatment of the sample: randomized to nivolumab then ipilimumab (arm A) or the reverse (arm B). Germline CDR1 and CDR2: MRHNA and SNTAGT. The ends were cut back, 0 bases at V and 6 bases at J, with 16 bases in the middle. The CDR3 has 16 amino acids. This specimen consisted of CD8+ T cells sorted from blood (inferred from file names), obtained from a patient given nivolumab and ipilimumab in sequence. The sequence was obtained from a human patient with melanoma. Some clones in this sample may be carry-over from other donors' samples. The rearrangement joins TRBV6-4 to TRBJ2-3, with D possibly being TRBD2 (6 bases). CDR3 in amino acids: CASSDSGNPGSDTQYF. CDR3 sequence (DNA): TGTGCCAGCAGTGACTCAGGGAACCCCGGGAGTGATACGCAGTATTTT.